A single sample is the source of the 8 T cell receptor beta chains below, sequenced in a study of CD8 T cells in Susac syndrome. An amount of RNA that ranged from roughly 0.45 to 1 ug was reverse transcribed with random hexamers. TCRdb independently ran MiXCR on the immunoSEQ multiplex PCR reads; one entry per CDR3 protein. The sample consists of more than 150,000 distinct CDR3 sequences, around 94% of them appearing once. Sequenced input: CD4+ T cells from PBMCs. Source of these receptors: a human donor in good health.

This chain connects TRBV2 to TRBJ2-4, with D uncertain. This CDR3 has 13 residues. CDR1 SNHLY and CDR2 FYNNEI come from the germline V gene. Trimming stripped 8 bases from V and 8 bases from J, with 16 bases between. CDR3 loop: CASRAVQRDIQYF. CDR3 DNA sequence: TGTGCCAGCCGTGCGGTCCAGCGAGACATTCAGTACTTC.

The rearrangement joins TRBV4-1 to TRBJ1-2; 7 bases align to TRBD1. J lost 6 bases, V lost 4 bases, and 8 bases had no gene match. CDR1 MGHRA and CDR2 YSYEKL come from the germline V gene. The CDR3 loop spans 14 amino acids. CDR3 in DNA: TGCGCCAGCAGCCCCCAGGACAGGAGCCATGGCTACACCTTC. It yields the protein CASSPQDRSHGYTF.

The table lists this clonotype with a count of one. This chain joins TRBV13 and TRBJ2-3; D possibly matches TRBD1 or TRBD2 (5 bases each). From germline, CDR1 is PRHDT and CDR2 FYEKMQ (reference sequence). The CDR3 is made up of 14 amino acids. Trimming left V 8 bases short and J 0 bases short, with 12 bases between. The CDR3 DNA reads as TGTGCCAGCCGCCGTGGGGGTAGCACAGATACGCAGTATTTT. This sequence encodes CASRRGGSTDTQYF.

The chain carries TRBV4-3 and TRBJ1-6; 8 bases are a match to TRBD1. The CDR3 has 16 residues. Germline-derived CDR1 and CDR2 are LGHNA and YSLEER. Losses at the gene ends were 1 base for V and 7 bases for J; bases not matched to a gene: 6. The CDR3 sequence is CASSQAAQGGNSPLHF. The CDR3 DNA reads as TGCGCCAGCAGCCAAGCCGCACAGGGGGGAAATTCACCCCTCCACTTT.

This chain links TRBV20-1 with TRBJ2-5, with D possibly being TRBD1 or TRBD2 (5 bases each). This CDR3 spans 16 amino acids. Germline-derived CDR1 and CDR2 are DFQATT and SNEGSKA (reference sequence). V was trimmed by 0 bases and J by 2 bases, leaving 16 bases between them. The CDR3 region has the DNA TGCAGTGCTAGAGATAGGAGGCCAGGGTTACAAGAGACCCAGTACTTC. This sequence encodes CSARDRRPGLQETQYF.

This clonotype showed up just once. The chain joins TRBV7-9 to TRBJ2-1, with 9 bases matching TRBD2. The junction had 9 bases not matched to a gene; V was cut back by 2 bases and J by 4 bases. CDR1 is SEHNR and CDR2 is FQNEAQ in the germline V gene (reference sequence). This CDR3 region has 17 residues. Written as DNA, the CDR3 is TGTGCCAGCAGCTTACCCTTGCGGACTAGCGTTTACAATGAGCAGTTCTTC. This codes for CASSLPLRTSVYNEQFF.

The chain has TRBV13 and TRBJ2-7; TRBD1 matches at 7 bases. Germline CDR1 and CDR2: PRHDT and FYEKMQ (reference sequence). V was pared by 0 bases and J by 1 base, with 3 bases of the junction left unmatched. The CDR3 has 15 amino acids. The CDR3 sequence: CASSLGTGMSYEQYF. The CDR3 DNA reads as TGTGCCAGCAGCTTAGGGACAGGGATGTCCTACGAGCAGTACTTC.

The rearrangement uses TRBV2 and TRBJ2-2; D remains unclear. V lost 6 bases and J lost 3, with 11 bases in between. Germline V gene sequence: CDR1 SNHLY, CDR2 FYNNEI. This CDR3 region has 14 residues. The CDR3: CASRDRTDTGELFF. In DNA form, the CDR3 reads TGTGCCAGCAGGGATAGAACGGACACCGGGGAGCTGTTTTTT.